Following are 6 T cell receptor beta chains from one sample sequenced in a study of CXCR3-negative and CXCR3-positive naive CD8 T cells. General study points: More hydrophobic TRB CDR3s occurred in CXCR3-positive than in CXCR3-negative naive cells.

Each TRB cDNA library was prepared by 5' RACE (with UMI labels). TCRdb processed the 5' RACE reads again and assigns one entry to each CDR3 protein, with no DNA. The ten top clones account for roughly 0.58%, within a sample of around 60,000 distinct CDR3 sequences. The antigens of these receptors remain unknown. Sequenced: naive CXCR3+ CD8+ T cells from blood. Noted subset: CD45RO-CCR7+CD27+CD95- naive CD8+ T cells expressing CXCR3 (TNR3+). These TCRs come from a human donor in good health. Some clones in this sample may be carry-over from other donors' samples.

The V call is TRBV14, the J call TRBJ2-1; TCRdb outputs TRBD1, but without DNA this stays unchecked. From germline, CDR1 is SGHDN and CDR2 FVKESK. The CDR3 spans 14 residues. The CDR3 is CASSQLFSRDRQFF.

This rearrangement joins TRBV6-1 to TRBJ2-1; TCRdb indicates TRBD2, and absent DNA this call remains unverified. The CDR3 is 15 residues long. CDR1 is MNHNS and CDR2 is SASEGT in the germline V gene. CDR3 sequence reads: CASSEGGGGPHEQFF.

This rearrangement joins TRBV7-6 to TRBJ2-5; TCRdb names TRBD1, which stays unverified in the absence of DNA. Germline CDR1 and CDR2: SGHVS and FNYEAQ. This CDR3 is 14 amino acids long. The chain's CDR3 is CASSQAGGRETQYF.

The V call is TRBV29-1, the J call TRBJ2-1; TCRdb outputs TRBD2, but without DNA this stays unchecked. Germline loops: CDR1 SQVTM, CDR2 ANQGSEA. This CDR3 spans 14 amino acids. This CDR3 is CSVTLAGVYNEQFF.

The chain couples TRBV4-2 to TRBJ2-6. Germline loops: CDR1 LGHNA, CDR2 YNFKEQ. The length of the CDR3 is 16 residues. CDR3: CASSQDLGTGANVLTF.

J is TRBJ2-7 and V is TRBV4-3. Germline assignment: CDR1 LGHNA and CDR2 YSLEER. This CDR3 region has 15 residues. The CDR3 reads CASSQVRGSSYEQYF.